The 24 T cell receptor beta chains reported below all come from one sample, sequenced in a study of blood T cell repertoires in COVID-19. Sequencing used immunoSEQ multiplex PCR; TCRdb keeps in-frame clones, though not all of them. There are some 270,000 clones in the sample; about nine tenths occur only once, and 1.7% lies in the top ten. Source material: PBMCs or T cells enriched from blood (not recorded which). The receptors come from a middle-aged woman who had recovered from COVID-19.

The V and J genes are TRBV6-5 and TRBJ1-1; the match to TRBD1 covers 8 bases. J was trimmed by 11 bases and V by 6 bases; bases with no gene match: 8. The CDR3 extends over 12 amino acids. CDR1 is MNHEY and CDR2 is SVGAGI in the germline V gene. CDR3 protein: CASRGFRGQAFF. The DNA for the CDR3 is TGTGCCAGCAGGGGGTTCAGGGGGCAGGCTTTCTTT.

V usage is TRBV5-1 and J usage is TRBJ1-1, with TRBD1 identical over 8 bases. The V and J ends lost 0 bases and 6 bases, in that order; junction bases with no gene match: 4. There are 14 residues in the CDR3. CDR1 and CDR2 from the germline V gene are SGHRS and YFSETQ. In nucleotides, the CDR3 is TGCGCCAGCAGCTTGGGCAGGGGGCAGGCTGAAGCTTTCTTT. Its translation: CASSLGRGQAEAFF.

This chain joins TRBV7-2 and TRBJ1-2; no clear D gene. The CDR3 covers 15 residues. In germline, CDR1 is SGHTA, CDR2 FQGNSA. Trimming cost V 5 bases and J 4 bases, with 17 bases left between them. The CDR3 here is CASSPVDGAPYGYTF. DNA of the CDR3: TGTGCCAGCAGCCCAGTCGATGGTGCCCCCTATGGCTACACCTTC.

In DNA form, the CDR3 reads TGTGCCAGCTCACCACCGGACAGGGTCGCTAGCACAGATACGCAGTATTTT. It codes for CASSPPDRVASTDTQYF. The chain combines TRBV18 with TRBJ2-3, with TRBD1 matching 8 bases. The CDR3 spans 17 residues. Germline V gene data show CDR1 as KGHSH and CDR2 as LQKENI. Trimming cost V 0 bases and J 0 bases; bases outside gene matches: 5.

The CDR3 region has the DNA TGTGCCAGCAGCCTCCGGGACTCCTTTAATGAAAAACTGTTTTTT. Protein product: CASSLRDSFNEKLFF. V is TRBV3-1 (or the pseudogene TRBV3-2) and J is TRBJ1-4, with D maybe TRBD1 (5 bases). The length of the CDR3 is 15 residues. Trimming stripped 4 bases from V and 4 bases from J, with 13 bases between. CDR1 is LGHDT and CDR2 is YNNKEL in the germline V gene (reference sequence).

This chain links TRBV18 with TRBJ2-7; TRBD2 matches 8 bases. V was clipped by 6 bases and J by 3 bases; unmatched bases: 10. CDR1 and CDR2 from the germline V gene are KGHSH and LQKENI. This CDR3 has 15 residues. The DNA of the CDR3 is TGTGCCAGCTCCCCCGGTGATAGCGGGATCTACGAGCAGTACTTC. The encoded protein is CASSPGDSGIYEQYF.

This chain connects TRBV5-1 to TRBJ2-1; D uncertain. V lost 5 bases, J lost 12 bases, and 21 bases lay in between. From germline, CDR1 is SGHRS and CDR2 YFSETQ. This CDR3 has 14 residues. CDR3 DNA: TGCGCCAGCAGTTTCTCCGACTCCTCGGATGGGCAGTTCTTC. It yields the protein CASSFSDSSDGQFF.

This CDR3 is CASKLAGETDTQYF. In DNA, the CDR3 is TGTGCCAGTAAGCTAGCGGGAGAGACAGATACGCAGTATTTT. The rearrangement joins TRBV6-5 to TRBJ2-3; 10 bases agree with TRBD2. The CDR3 length is 14 residues. The J segment lost 3 bases and the V segment lost 9 bases, leaving 6 bases of the junction unmatched. Germline CDR1 is MNHEY and CDR2 is SVGAGI.

The chain links TRBV5-8 to TRBJ1-1, with D maybe TRBD1 (5 bases). V lost 4 bases, J lost 4 bases, and 14 bases lay in between. CDR3 length: 14 amino acids. The germline V gene encodes CDR1 SGHTS and CDR2 YDEGEE. The DNA of the CDR3 is TGTGCCAGCAGCAGGATGGGGGGATCCACTGAAGCTTTCTTT. It specifies CASSRMGGSTEAFF.

The chain has TRBV9 and TRBJ2-7, with D possibly matching TRBD1 (7 bases). CDR1 is SGDLS and CDR2 is YYNGEE in the germline V gene. The CDR3 is made up of 14 amino acids. Trimming pared 0 bases from V and 4 bases from J, leaving 11 bases between. The CDR3 coding sequence is TGTGCCAGCAGCGTAGGGGCAGGGGGGTACGAGCAGTACTTC. It is translated as CASSVGAGGYEQYF.

V and J are TRBV6-5 and TRBJ1-3; D is undetermined. Trimming pared 6 bases from V and 8 bases from J, leaving 14 bases between. Germline CDR1 is MNHEY and CDR2 is SVGAGI. This CDR3 spans 13 amino acids. In DNA, the CDR3 is TGTGCCAGCAGCCTTACGGCTCGGGACACCATATATTTT. It specifies CASSLTARDTIYF.

CDR3 loop: CASSLAGQGITEAFF. CDR3 coding DNA: TGTGCCAGCAGCTTAGCCGGACAGGGGATCACTGAAGCTTTCTTT. The chain carries TRBV7-2 and TRBJ1-1; 9 bases agree with TRBD1. The trim removed 0 bases at V and 4 bases at J, leaving 3 bases unmatched. This CDR3 region has 15 residues. Germline CDR1 SGHTA, CDR2 FQGNSA.

The chain carries TRBV7-2 and TRBJ2-7; 8 bases line up with TRBD1. CDR1 SGHTA and CDR2 FQGNSA come from the germline V gene. This CDR3 comprises 15 residues. The V gene end was trimmed by 1 base and the J gene end by 4 bases; junction bases not matched to a gene: 6. CDR3 sequence: CASSLEGQVHYEQYF. Here the CDR3 DNA reads TGTGCCAGCAGCTTAGAGGGACAGGTACATTACGAGCAGTACTTC.

The V call is TRBV15, the J call TRBJ2-5; maybe TRBD2 (6 bases). Trimming left V 3 bases short and J 5 bases short, with 13 bases between. CDR3 size: 14 residues. Per germline, CDR1 LNHNV and CDR2 YYDKDF (reference sequence). CDR3 nucleotides: TGTGCCACCAGCAGGGGACTGGGCGATGAGACCCAGTACTTC. Amino acids: CATSRGLGDETQYF. Full variable domain (rest looked up from reference TRBV15 and TRBJ2-5): DAMVIQNPRYQVTQFGKPVTLSCSQTLNHNVMYWYQQKSSQAPKLLFHYYDKDFNNEADTPDNFQSRRPNTSFCFLDIRSPGLGDTAMYLCATSRGLGDETQYFGPGTRLLVL.

This sequence joins TRBV6-1 and TRBJ1-2; D unclear. Germline CDR1 is MNHNS and CDR2 is SASEGT. CDR3 size: 15 residues. V lost 2 bases and J 4 bases, leaving 14 bases between the germline ends. The CDR3 is CASSERLGNPYGYTF. The CDR3 coding sequence is TGTGCCAGCAGTGAACGACTCGGGAATCCCTATGGCTACACCTTC.

The chain employs TRBV5-1 and TRBJ2-5; 11 bases match TRBD2. The CDR3 runs to 20 residues. Trimming at V came to 5 bases and at J to 9 bases, leaving 27 bases not matched to a gene. Germline values: CDR1 SGHRS, CDR2 YFSETQ. This CDR3 reads CASRRDLSGGAPGEVRAQYF. The CDR3 DNA reads TGCGCCAGCAGACGGGACCTTAGCGGGGGGGCCCCCGGTGAAGTGAGAGCCCAGTACTTC.

This sequence joins TRBV6-2 or TRBV6-3 and TRBJ2-7; 10 nucleotides agree with TRBD2. V was clipped by 4 bases and J by 3 bases; unmatched bases: 9. Looked up from germline, CDR1 is MNHEY and CDR2 is SVGEGT. CDR3 length equals 16 residues. CDR3 region: CASSSTAGGSLYEQYF. DNA of the CDR3: TGTGCCAGCAGTTCCACAGCGGGAGGGTCCCTCTACGAGCAGTACTTC.

The chain employs TRBV5-1 and TRBJ1-1; D not certain. The CDR3 has 16 residues. CDR1 and CDR2 from the germline V gene are SGHRS and YFSETQ. V lost 0 bases and J lost 0, with 12 bases in between. CDR3 in amino acids: CASSLVSDAMNTEAFF. The DNA for the CDR3 is TGCGCCAGCAGCTTGGTTTCAGATGCAATGAACACTGAAGCTTTCTTT.

The genes are TRBV7-3 and TRBJ1-1, with TRBD1 identical over 9 bases. This CDR3 has 16 amino acids. The J segment lost 5 bases and the V segment lost 5 bases, leaving 12 bases of the junction unmatched. The germline V gene encodes CDR1 SGHTA and CDR2 FQGTGA. CDR3 in amino acids: CASSPTGDRAGTEAFF. The CDR3 DNA is TGTGCCAGCAGCCCAACCGGGGACAGGGCGGGAACTGAAGCTTTCTTT.

The chain has TRBV6-1 and TRBJ1-6; no reliable D call. Germline CDR1 and CDR2: MNHNS and SASEGT. The V end was cut by 0 bases, the J end by 7 bases, with 10 bases between. The CDR3 consists of 15 residues. The CDR3: CASSEAGGGNSPLHF. CDR3 DNA sequence: TGTGCCAGCAGTGAAGCGGGAGGAGGGAATTCACCCCTCCACTTT.

The chain has TRBV7-2 and TRBJ1-2, with D possibly TRBD1 on 6 matching bases. CDR3 length: 13 amino acids. Deletions cut 4 bases from V and 8 bases from J, with 14 bases between. Germline CDR1 is SGHTA and CDR2 is FQGNSA. For the CDR3, the DNA is TGTGCCAGCAGCTACGGGACATTCGGGGGCTACACCTTC. Its translation is CASSYGTFGGYTF.

The chain couples TRBV30 to TRBJ2-3; D uncertain. CDR3 size: 14 residues. V lost 4 bases and J lost 1, with 12 bases in between. CDR1 and CDR2 (germline): GTSNPN, SVGIG (reference sequence). CDR3 protein: CAWTPGLGTDTQYF. CDR3 bases: TGTGCCTGGACCCCTGGGCTCGGCACAGATACGCAGTATTTT.

This clone was found a few times. The chain carries TRBV4-1 and TRBJ2-7; 7 bases are a match to TRBD1. The ends lost 8 bases at V and 2 bases at J; junction bases unmatched: 6. Germline-derived CDR1 and CDR2 are MGHRA and YSYEKL. The CDR3 sequence is 13 residues long. CDR3 bases: TGCGCCAGCGCCGGACAGGCCACCTACGAGCAGTACTTC. Translation: CASAGQATYEQYF.

The V gene is TRBV29-1, the J gene TRBJ1-1; 9 bases match TRBD1. CDR1 is SQVTM, CDR2 ANQGSEA, per germline. The V segment lost 0 bases and the J segment 7 bases; nucleotides outside the gene matches: 3. The CDR3 has 13 amino acids. The CDR3 loop is CSVEDGTGIEAFF. In DNA, the CDR3 is TGCAGCGTTGAAGACGGGACAGGGATTGAAGCTTTCTTT. The full variable domain, completed using reference TRBV29-1 and TRBJ1-1, is SAVISQKPSRDICQRGTSLTIQCQVDSQVTMMFWYRQQPGQSLTLIATANQGSEATYESGFVIDKFPISRPNLTFSTLTVSNMSPEDSSIYLCSVEDGTGIEAFFGQGTRLTVV.